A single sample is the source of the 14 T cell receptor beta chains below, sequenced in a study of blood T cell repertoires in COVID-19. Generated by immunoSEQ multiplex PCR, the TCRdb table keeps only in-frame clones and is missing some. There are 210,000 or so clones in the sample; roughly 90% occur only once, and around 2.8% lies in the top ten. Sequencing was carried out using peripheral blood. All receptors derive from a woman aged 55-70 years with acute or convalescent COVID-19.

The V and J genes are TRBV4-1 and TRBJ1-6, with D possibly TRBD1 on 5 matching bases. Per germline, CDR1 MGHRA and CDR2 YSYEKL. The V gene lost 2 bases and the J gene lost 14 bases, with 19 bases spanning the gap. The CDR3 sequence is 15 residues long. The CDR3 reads CASSQHSLQGSTLHF. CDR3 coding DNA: TGCGCCAGCAGCCAACATTCCCTGCAGGGATCCACCCTCCACTTT.

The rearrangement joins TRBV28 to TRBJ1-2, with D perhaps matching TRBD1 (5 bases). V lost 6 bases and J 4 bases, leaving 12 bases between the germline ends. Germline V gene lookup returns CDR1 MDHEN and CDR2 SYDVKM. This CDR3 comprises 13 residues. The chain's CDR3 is CASSLGQLYGYTF. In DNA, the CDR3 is TGTGCCAGCAGCCTCGGACAACTCTATGGCTACACCTTC.

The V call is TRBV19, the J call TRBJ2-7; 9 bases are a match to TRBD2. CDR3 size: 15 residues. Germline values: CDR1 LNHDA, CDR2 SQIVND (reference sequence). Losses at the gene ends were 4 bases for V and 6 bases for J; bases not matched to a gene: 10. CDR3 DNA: TGTGCCAGTAGTAATAGCGGGGGACCCTTGGCCGAGCAGTACTTC. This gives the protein CASSNSGGPLAEQYF.

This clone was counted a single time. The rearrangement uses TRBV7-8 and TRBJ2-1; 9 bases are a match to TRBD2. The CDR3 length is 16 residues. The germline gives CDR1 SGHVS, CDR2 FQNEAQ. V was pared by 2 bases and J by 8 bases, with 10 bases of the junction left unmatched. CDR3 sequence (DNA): TGTGCCAGCAGCTTACCTAGTCTAGCGGGAATACATGAGCAGTTCTTC. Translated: CASSLPSLAGIHEQFF. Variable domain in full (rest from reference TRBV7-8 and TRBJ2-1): GAGVSQSPRYKVAKRGQDVALRCDPISGHVSLFWYQQALGQGPEFLTYFQNEAQLDKSGLPSDRFFAERPEGSVSTLKIQRTQQEDSAVYLCASSLPSLAGIHEQFFGPGTRLTVL.

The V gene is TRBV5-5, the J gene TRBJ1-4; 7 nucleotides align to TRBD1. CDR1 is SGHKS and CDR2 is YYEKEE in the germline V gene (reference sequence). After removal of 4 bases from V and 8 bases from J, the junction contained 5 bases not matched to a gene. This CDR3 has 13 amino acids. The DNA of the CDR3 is TGTGCCAGCAGCCCAGGGGGTATAGAAAAACTGTTTTTT. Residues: CASSPGGIEKLFF.

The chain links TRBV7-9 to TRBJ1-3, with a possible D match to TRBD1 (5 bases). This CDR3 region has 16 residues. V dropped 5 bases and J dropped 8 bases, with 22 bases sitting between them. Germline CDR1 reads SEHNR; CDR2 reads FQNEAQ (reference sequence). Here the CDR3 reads CASSTPPQGTKDTIYF. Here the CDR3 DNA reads TGTGCCAGCAGCACCCCCCCCCAGGGAACAAAGGACACCATATATTTT. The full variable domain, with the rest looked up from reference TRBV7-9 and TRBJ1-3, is DTGVSQNPRHKITKRGQNVTFRCDPISEHNRLYWYRQTLGQGPEFLTYFQNEAQLEKSRLLSDRFSAERPKGSFSTLEIQRTEQGDSAMYLCASSTPPQGTKDTIYFGEGSWLTVV.

In nucleotides, the CDR3 is TGTGCCAGCAGGCGGACAGCTTCGGGCGAAAAACTGTTTTTT. Translating it yields CASRRTASGEKLFF. This rearrangement joins TRBV6-5 to TRBJ1-4; the D gene is possibly TRBD1 (6 bases). Germline CDR1 reads MNHEY; CDR2 reads SVGAGI. V lost 6 bases and J lost 8, with 16 bases in between. The length of the CDR3 is 14 residues.

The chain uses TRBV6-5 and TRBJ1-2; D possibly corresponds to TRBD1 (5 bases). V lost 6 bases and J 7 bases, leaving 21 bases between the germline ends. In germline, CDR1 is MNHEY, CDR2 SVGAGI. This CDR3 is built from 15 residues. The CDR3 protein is CASSSGTSTLSGYTF. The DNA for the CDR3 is TGTGCCAGCAGCTCCGGGACTTCTACCCTCTCTGGCTACACCTTC.

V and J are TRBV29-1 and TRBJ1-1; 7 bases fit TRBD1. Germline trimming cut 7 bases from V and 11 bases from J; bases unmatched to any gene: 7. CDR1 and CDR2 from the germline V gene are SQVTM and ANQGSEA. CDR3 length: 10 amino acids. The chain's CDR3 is CSAKQGSAFF. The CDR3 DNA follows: TGCAGCGCCAAACAGGGGTCGGCTTTCTTT.

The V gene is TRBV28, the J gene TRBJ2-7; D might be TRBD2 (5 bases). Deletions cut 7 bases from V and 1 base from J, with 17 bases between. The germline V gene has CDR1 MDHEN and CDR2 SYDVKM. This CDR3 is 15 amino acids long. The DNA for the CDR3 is TGTGCCAGCAACCCTCTGGAGGTGGCATCCTACGAGCAGTACTTC. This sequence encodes CASNPLEVASYEQYF.

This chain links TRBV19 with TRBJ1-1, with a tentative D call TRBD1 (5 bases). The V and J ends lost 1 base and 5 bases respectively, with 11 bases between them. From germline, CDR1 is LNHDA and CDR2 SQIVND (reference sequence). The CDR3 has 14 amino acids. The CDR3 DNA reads TGTGCCAGTAGTATAGGAATGGGGCCAACTGAAGCTTTCTTT. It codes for CASSIGMGPTEAFF.

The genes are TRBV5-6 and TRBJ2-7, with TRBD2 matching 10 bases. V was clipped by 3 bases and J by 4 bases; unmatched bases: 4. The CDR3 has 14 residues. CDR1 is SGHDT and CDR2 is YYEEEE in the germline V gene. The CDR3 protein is CASSWKLAGYEQYF. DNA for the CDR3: TGTGCCAGCAGCTGGAAACTAGCGGGATACGAGCAGTACTTC.

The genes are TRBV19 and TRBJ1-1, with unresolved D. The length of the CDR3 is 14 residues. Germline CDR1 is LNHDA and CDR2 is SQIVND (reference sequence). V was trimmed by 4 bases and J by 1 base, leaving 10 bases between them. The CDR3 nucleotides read TGTGCCAGTAGTAGTGTCCTCGGGAACACTGAAGCTTTCTTT. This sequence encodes CASSSVLGNTEAFF.

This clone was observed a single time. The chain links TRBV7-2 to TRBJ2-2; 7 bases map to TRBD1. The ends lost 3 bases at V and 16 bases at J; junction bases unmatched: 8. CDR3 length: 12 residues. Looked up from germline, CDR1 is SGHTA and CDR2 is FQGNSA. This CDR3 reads CASSFRQGEEFF. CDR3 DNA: TGTGCCAGCAGCTTTCGACAGGGTGAAGAGTTTTTT.